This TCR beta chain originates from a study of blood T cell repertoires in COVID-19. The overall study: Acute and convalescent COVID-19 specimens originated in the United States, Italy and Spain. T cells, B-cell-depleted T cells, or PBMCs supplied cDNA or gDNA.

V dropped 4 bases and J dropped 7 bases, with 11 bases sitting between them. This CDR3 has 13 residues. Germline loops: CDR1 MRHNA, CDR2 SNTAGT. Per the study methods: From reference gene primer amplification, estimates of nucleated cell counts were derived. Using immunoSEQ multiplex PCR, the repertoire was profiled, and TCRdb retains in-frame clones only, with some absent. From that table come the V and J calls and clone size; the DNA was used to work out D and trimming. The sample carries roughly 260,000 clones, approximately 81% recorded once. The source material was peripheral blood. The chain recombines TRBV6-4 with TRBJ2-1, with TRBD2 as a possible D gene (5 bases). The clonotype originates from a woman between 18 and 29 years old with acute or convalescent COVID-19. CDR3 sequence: CASSASPENEQFF. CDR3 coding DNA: TGTGCCAGCAGTGCTAGCCCGGAGAATGAGCAGTTCTTC.